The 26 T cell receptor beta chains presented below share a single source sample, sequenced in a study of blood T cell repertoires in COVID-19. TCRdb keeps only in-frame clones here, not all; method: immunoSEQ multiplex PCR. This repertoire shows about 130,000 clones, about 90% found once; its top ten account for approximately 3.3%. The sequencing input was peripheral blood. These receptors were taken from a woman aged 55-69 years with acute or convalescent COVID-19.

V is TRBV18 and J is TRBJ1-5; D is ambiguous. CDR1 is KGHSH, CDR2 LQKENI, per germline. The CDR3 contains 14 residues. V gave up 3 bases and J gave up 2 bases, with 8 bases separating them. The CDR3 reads CASSPGAGNQPQHF. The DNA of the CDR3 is TGTGCCAGCTCACCGGGAGCAGGCAATCAGCCCCAGCATTTT.

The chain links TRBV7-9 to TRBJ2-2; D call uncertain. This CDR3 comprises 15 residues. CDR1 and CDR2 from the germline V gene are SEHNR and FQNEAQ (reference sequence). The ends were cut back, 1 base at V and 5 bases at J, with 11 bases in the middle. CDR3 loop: CASSLVSGITGELFF. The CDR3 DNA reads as TGTGCCAGCAGCTTAGTTTCAGGAATTACCGGGGAGCTGTTTTTT.

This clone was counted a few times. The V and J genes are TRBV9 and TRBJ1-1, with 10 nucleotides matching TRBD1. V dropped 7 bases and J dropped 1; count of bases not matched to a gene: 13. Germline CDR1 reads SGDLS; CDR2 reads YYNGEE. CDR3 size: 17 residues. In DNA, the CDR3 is TGTGCCAGCGGCAAAGACAGGGGGCACTCAACGAACACTGAAGCTTTCTTT. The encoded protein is CASGKDRGHSTNTEAFF.

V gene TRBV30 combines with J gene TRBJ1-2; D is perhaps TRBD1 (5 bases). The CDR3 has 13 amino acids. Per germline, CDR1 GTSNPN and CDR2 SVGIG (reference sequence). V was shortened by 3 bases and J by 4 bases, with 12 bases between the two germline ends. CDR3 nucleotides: TGTGCCTGGAGCAGGGATTCGGGCTATGGCTACACCTTC. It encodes CAWSRDSGYGYTF.

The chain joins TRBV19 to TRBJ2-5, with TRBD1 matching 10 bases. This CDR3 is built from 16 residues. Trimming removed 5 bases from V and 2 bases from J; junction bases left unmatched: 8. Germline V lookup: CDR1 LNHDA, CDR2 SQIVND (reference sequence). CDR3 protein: CASSAPTGGGQETQYF. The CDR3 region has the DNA TGTGCCAGTAGTGCCCCGACAGGGGGCGGGCAAGAGACCCAGTACTTC. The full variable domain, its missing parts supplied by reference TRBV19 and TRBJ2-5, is DGGITQSPKYLFRKEGQNVTLSCEQNLNHDAMYWYRQDPGQGLRLIYYSQIVNDFQKGDIAEGYSVSREKKESFPLTVTSAQKNPTAFYLCASSAPTGGGQETQYFGPGTRLLVL.

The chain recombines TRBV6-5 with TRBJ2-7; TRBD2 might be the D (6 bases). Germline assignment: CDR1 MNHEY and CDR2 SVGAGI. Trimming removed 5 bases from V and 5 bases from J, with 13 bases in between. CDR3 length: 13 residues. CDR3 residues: CASSTTSIHEQYF. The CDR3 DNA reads TGTGCCAGCAGTACGACTAGTATCCACGAGCAGTACTTC.

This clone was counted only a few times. CDR3 residues: CASSLDRAGNYGYTF. Here the CDR3 DNA reads TGCGCCAGCAGCCTGGACAGGGCGGGTAACTATGGCTACACCTTC. The chain employs TRBV5-1 and TRBJ1-2; 8 nucleotides match TRBD1. The CDR3 covers 15 residues. V was pared by 4 bases and J by 1 base, with 6 bases of the junction left unmatched. CDR1 and CDR2 (germline): SGHRS, YFSETQ. The full variable domain, in which reference TRBV5-1 and TRBJ1-2 provide the parts outside the CDR3, is KAGVTQTPRYLIKTRGQQVTLSCSPISGHRSVSWYQQTPGQGLQFLFEYFSETQRNKGNFPGRFSGRQFSNSRSEMNVSTLELGDSALYLCASSLDRAGNYGYTFGSGTRLTVV.

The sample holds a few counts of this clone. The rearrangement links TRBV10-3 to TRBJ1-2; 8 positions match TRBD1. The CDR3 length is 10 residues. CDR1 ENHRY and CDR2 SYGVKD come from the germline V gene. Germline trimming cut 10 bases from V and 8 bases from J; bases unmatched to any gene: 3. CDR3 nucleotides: TGTGCCACACAGGGGGGAGGCTACACCTTC. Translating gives CATQGGGYTF.

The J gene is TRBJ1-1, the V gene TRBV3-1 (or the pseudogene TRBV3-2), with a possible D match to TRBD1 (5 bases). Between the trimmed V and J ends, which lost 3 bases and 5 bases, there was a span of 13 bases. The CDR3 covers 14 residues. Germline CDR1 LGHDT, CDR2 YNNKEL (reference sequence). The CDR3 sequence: CASSHEGGVTEAFF. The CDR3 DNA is TGTGCCAGCAGCCATGAGGGAGGGGTGACTGAAGCTTTCTTT.

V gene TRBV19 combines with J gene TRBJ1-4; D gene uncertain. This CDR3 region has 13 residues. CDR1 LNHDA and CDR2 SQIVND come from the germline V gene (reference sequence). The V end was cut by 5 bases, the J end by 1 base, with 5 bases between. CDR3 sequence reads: CASSSVTNEKLFF. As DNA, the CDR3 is TGTGCCAGTAGTTCAGTAACTAATGAAAAACTGTTTTTT.

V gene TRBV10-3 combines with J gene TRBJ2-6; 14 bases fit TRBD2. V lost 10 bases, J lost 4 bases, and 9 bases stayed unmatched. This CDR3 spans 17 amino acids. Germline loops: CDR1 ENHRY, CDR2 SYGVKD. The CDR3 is CATYRTSGRTGANVLTF. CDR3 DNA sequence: TGTGCCACCTACAGGACTAGCGGGAGGACGGGGGCCAACGTCCTGACTTTC.

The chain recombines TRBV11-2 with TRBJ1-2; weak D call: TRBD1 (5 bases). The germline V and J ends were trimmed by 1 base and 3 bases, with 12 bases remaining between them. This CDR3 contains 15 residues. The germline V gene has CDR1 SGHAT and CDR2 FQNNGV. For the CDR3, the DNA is TGTGCCAGCAGCTTAGGTTCAGGGATCCACTATGGCTACACCTTC. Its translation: CASSLGSGIHYGYTF.

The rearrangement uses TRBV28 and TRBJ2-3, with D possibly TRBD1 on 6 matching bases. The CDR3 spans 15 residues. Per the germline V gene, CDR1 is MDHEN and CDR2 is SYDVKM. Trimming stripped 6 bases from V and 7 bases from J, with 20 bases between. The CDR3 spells CASSRPQGSEYTQYF. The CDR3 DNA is TGTGCCAGCAGCCGGCCCCAGGGGAGTGAATATACGCAGTATTTT.

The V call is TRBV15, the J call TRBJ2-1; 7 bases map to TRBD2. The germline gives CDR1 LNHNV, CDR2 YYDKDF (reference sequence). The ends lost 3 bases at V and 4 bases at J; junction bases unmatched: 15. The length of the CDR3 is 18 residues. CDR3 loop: CATSSPHASGTSYNEQFF. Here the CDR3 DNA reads TGTGCCACCAGCAGCCCCCATGCGAGCGGGACTTCGTACAATGAGCAGTTCTTC. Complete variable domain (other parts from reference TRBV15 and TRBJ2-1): DAMVIQNPRYQVTQFGKPVTLSCSQTLNHNVMYWYQQKSSQAPKLLFHYYDKDFNNEADTPDNFQSRRPNTSFCFLDIRSPGLGDTAMYLCATSSPHASGTSYNEQFFGPGTRLTVL.

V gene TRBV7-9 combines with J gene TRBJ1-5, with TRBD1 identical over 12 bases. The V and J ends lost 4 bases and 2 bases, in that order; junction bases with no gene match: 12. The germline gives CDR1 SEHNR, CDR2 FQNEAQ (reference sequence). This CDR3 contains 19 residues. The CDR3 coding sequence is TGTGCCAGCAGCTCCTATGTGGGACAGGGGGCTGGGGGCAATCAGCCCCAGCATTTT. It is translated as CASSSYVGQGAGGNQPQHF.

DNA of the CDR3: TGTGCCAGCAGCGGTCGGACTAGCGGATACAATGAGCAGTTCTTC. This sequence encodes CASSGRTSGYNEQFF. V is TRBV11-2 and J is TRBJ2-1; 10 nucleotides align to TRBD2. J was trimmed by 4 bases and V by 5 bases; bases with no gene match: 5. The CDR3 is 15 residues long. The V gene's germline CDR1 is SGHAT and CDR2 FQNNGV.

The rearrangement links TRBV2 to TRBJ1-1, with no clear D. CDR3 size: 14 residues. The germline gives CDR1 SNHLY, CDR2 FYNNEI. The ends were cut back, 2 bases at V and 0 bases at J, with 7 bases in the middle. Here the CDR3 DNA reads TGTGCCAGCAGTGAACAGGTTTTGAACACTGAAGCTTTCTTT. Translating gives CASSEQVLNTEAFF. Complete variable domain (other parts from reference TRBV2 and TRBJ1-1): EPEVTQTPSHQVTQMGQEVILRCVPISNHLYFYWYRQILGQKVEFLVSFYNNEISEKSEIFDDQFSVERPDGSNFTLKIRSTKLEDSAMYFCASSEQVLNTEAFFGQGTRLTVV.

The CDR3 spells CASSPRAGVAETQYF. The CDR3 DNA reads as TGTGCCAGCAGCCCGAGGGCGGGAGTAGCAGAGACCCAGTACTTC. The chain joins TRBV5-4 to TRBJ2-5, with TRBD2 matching 7 bases. Per germline, CDR1 SGHNT and CDR2 YYREEE (reference sequence). The CDR3 spans 15 residues. The V segment lost 4 bases and the J segment 4 bases; nucleotides outside the gene matches: 10. The full variable domain, with the rest looked up from reference TRBV5-4 and TRBJ2-5, is ETGVTQSPTHLIKTRGQQVTLRCSSQSGHNTVSWYQQALGQGPQFIFQYYREEENGRGNFPPRFSGLQFPNYSSELNVNALELDDSALYLCASSPRAGVAETQYFGPGTRLLVL.

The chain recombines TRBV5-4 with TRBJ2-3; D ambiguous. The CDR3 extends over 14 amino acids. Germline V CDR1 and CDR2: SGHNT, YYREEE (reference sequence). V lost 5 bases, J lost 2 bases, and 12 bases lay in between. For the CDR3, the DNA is TGTGCCAGCAGGGGCCCAACCTTCACAGATACGCAGTATTTT. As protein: CASRGPTFTDTQYF.

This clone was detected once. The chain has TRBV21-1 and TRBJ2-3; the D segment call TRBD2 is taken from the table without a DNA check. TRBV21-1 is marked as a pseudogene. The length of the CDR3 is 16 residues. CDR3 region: CASSKAVGTRPDTQYF. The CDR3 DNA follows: TGTGCCAGCAGCAAAGCAGTGGGGACTAGGCCAGATACGCAGTATTTT.

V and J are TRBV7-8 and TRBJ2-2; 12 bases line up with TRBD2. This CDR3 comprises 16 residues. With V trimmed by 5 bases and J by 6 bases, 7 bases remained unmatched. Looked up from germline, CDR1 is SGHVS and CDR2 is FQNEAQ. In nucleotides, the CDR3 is TGTGCCAGCAGCGCAACTAGCGGGAGGTCGGCCGGGGAGCTGTTTTTT. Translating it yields CASSATSGRSAGELFF.

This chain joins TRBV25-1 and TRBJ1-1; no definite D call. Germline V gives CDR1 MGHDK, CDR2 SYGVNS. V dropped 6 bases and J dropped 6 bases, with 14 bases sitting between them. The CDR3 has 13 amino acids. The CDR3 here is CASRGLGLAEAFF. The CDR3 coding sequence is TGTGCCAGCAGGGGCCTAGGACTGGCTGAAGCTTTCTTT. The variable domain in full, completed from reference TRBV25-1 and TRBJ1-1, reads EADIYQTPRYLVIGTGKKITLECSQTMGHDKMYWYQQDPGMELHLIHYSYGVNSTEKGDLSSESTVSRIRTEHFPLTLESARPSHTSQYLCASRGLGLAEAFFGQGTRLTVV.

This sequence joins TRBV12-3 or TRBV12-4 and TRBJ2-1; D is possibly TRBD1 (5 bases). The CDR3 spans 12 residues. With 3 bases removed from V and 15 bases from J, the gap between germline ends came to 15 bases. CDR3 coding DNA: TGTGCCAGCAGTTTGCCCCTTGGGGCCGTGTTCTTC. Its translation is CASSLPLGAVFF.

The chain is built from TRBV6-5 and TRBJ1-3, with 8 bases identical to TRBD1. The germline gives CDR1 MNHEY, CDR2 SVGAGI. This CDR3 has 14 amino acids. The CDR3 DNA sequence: TGTGCTATCAATCAGGGGGCATCTGGAAACACCATATATTTT. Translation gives CAINQGASGNTIYF.

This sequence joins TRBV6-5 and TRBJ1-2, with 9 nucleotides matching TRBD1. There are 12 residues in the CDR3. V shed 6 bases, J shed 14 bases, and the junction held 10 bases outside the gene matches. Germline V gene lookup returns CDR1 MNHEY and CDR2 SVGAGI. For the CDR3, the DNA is TGTGCCAGCAGCTATACAGGGGGCGCGGCTACCTTC. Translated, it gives CASSYTGGAATF.

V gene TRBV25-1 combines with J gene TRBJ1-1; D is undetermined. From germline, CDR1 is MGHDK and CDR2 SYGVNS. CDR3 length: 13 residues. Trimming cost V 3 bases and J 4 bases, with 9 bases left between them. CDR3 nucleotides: TGTGCCAGCAGTGACCGACTGGGCACTGAAGCTTTCTTT. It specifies CASSDRLGTEAFF.